This record concerns one T cell receptor beta chain sequence. CDR1 and CDR2 (germline): DFQATT, SNEGSKA (reference sequence). This CDR3 is 13 amino acids long. J was trimmed by 1 base and V by 5 bases; bases with no gene match: 4. The record originates from a study of T cells in Graves' hyperthyroidism and ophthalmopathy. Template material for amplifying TCR beta CDR3 regions consisted of RNA transcripts. Using the HTBI primer set, a first-round RT-PCR was run on the TCR CDR3. MiXCR, run by TCRdb on the multiplex PCR reads, gives a single entry per CDR3 protein. The table shows about 640,000 distinct CDR3 sequences, with roughly 20% occurring only once.

This receptor was taken from a man aged 25 to 45 with Graves' ophthalmopathy. The sample was blood. This rearrangement joins TRBV20-1 to TRBJ2-7; 8 bases agree with TRBD1. The CDR3 loop is CSASWTGSYEQYF. The CDR3 DNA is TGCAGTGCTTCTTGGACAGGGTCCTACGAGCAGTACTTC.